This T cell receptor (beta chain) was retrieved from a study of beta chain features in type 1 diabetes. This clone was seen only a few times. The target antigen is unknown. This sample also contains other DNA sequences that code for the same CDR3. As every portion of the isolated RNA was reverse transcribed, the sequencing read expressed TCRB transcripts. Sequencing was performed with immunoSEQ multiplex PCR; in TCRdb, only in-frame clones are kept and a portion is missing. In the table there are 350,000 to 400,000 clones, roughly 15% of which are singletons. Study conclusions and caveats: VDJ junctions sequenced from type 1 diabetes patients showed fewer insertions and more deletions.

Blood was collected once per donor into heparin, averaging roughly 120 mL. The V gene end was trimmed by 0 bases and the J gene end by 4 bases; junction bases not matched to a gene: 1. Germline-derived CDR1 and CDR2 are KGHSH and LQKENI. The CDR3 has 14 amino acids. The TCR was taken from a woman aged 18 to 35 in good health. J is TRBJ2-7 and V is TRBV18, with 9 bases lining up with TRBD1. Sequences were obtained from naive CD4+ T cells from blood. The CDR3 nucleotides are TGTGCCAGCTCACCACCGGGACAGGGATACGAGCAGTACTTC. Translated, it gives CASSPPGQGYEQYF.